This T cell receptor beta chain stems from a study of blood T cell repertoires in COVID-19. This CDR3 has 14 residues. V shed 3 bases and J shed 0 bases, with 9 bases lying between them. CDR1 is SGHRS, CDR2 YFSETQ, per germline. Methods used by the authors: Cell counts per sample came from amplifying reference gene primers. Assay used: immunoSEQ multiplex PCR; TCRdb lists only in-frame clones, some missing. The V and J calls and clone size come from that table; D and trimming were worked out from the DNA. The sample shows 84,000 or so clones, 60% to 80% of them seen only once. Input material: peripheral blood. The sequence derives from a human donor in a cohort sampled during active COVID-19. The V and J genes are TRBV5-1 and TRBJ2-5, with D perhaps TRBD1 (6 bases). CDR3 residues: CASSSGQYQETQYF. CDR3 nucleotides: TGCGCCAGCAGCTCCGGACAGTACCAAGAGACCCAGTACTTC.